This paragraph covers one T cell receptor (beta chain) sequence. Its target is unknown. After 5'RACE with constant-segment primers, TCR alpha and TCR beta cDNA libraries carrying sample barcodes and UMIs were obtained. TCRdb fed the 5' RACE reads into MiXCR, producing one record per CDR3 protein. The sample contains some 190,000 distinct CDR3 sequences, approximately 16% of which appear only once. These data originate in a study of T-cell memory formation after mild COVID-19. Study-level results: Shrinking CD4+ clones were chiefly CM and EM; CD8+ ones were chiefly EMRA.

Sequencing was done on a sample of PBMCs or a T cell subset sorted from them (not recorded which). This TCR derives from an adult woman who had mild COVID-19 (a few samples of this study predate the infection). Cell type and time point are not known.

CDR3 residues: CASSFPGGNEKLFF. Here the CDR3 DNA reads TGTGCCAGCAGCTTCCCAGGGGGCAATGAAAAACTGTTTTTT. The chain carries TRBV7-9 and TRBJ1-4; 8 bases are shared with TRBD1. V shed 3 bases and J 5 bases; nucleotides not matched to a gene: 2. The CDR3 covers 14 residues. Germline V lookup: CDR1 SEHNR, CDR2 FQNEAQ (reference sequence).